This T cell receptor (beta chain) was documented in a study of cytomegalovirus exposure and HLA in healthy donors. Primers included in the PCR were 60 Vbeta and 13 Jbeta primers. Repertoires were generated with immunoSEQ multiplex PCR, while TCRdb's copy carries only in-frame clones and drops some. In all, the sample yields over 100,000 clones. CDR1 is MNHEY, CDR2 SVGAGI, per germline. The CDR3 contains 14 residues. V lost 0 bases to trimming and J lost 4 bases, with 9 bases between them. Study findings and constraints: Other equally common chains were less clonally expanded than HLA-associated TCR beta chains, a later analysis showed.

In regard to this clone: Its antigen is as yet unknown.

The sequencing input was PBMCs. This TCR was recovered from a man between 18 and 35 years old in good health and CMV-seronegative. The V call is TRBV6-5, the J call TRBJ1-2, with D possibly TRBD1 on 5 matching bases. In DNA form, the CDR3 reads TGTGCCAGCAGTTACTCACAGGCTCGCTATGGCTACACCTTC. Protein sequence: CASSYSQARYGYTF.